The source of this TCR beta chain is a study of follicular helper T cells after annual influenza vaccination (dated by TCRdb to 2016 to 2017). For the study in its entirety: Blood was collected on days 0, 7 and 28 after each seasonal influenza vaccination. Multi-year samples were available for six subjects, with four spanning two vaccination seasons and two spanning three seasons. The 2013-2014 samples were cryopreserved, while the 2015 samples were processed right after collection. One week after vaccination, a second recruited cohort of roughly twelve subjects (Table S1) displayed a similar ICOS+CD38+ cTfh response. To study recall of cTfh clones, some subjects were followed through successive annual vaccinations in the 2013-2014, 2014-2015 and 2015-2016 seasons. Paper-wide results and their limitations: Successive annual vaccinations recalled a recurring oligoclonal ICOS+CD38+ cTfh response that included tetramer and AIM influenza-specific clonotypes. ICOS+CD38+ cTfh clonality correlated with the frequency of that population, and its change correlated with the change in circulating plasmablast frequency. Day 7 ICOS+CD38+ clones were most often found later in ICOS-CD38- cTfh, suggesting that subset may serve as a memory reservoir. Productive TCRB sequences were recovered from only roughly 8.5-20% of analyzed cells, so rare clonotypes could not be sampled.

The intended sense of this specimen's time point label: 2014-2015 season, pre-vaccination. TCRB sequencing was used to follow sorted CD4 subsets from the blood of adults before and after they were given the seasonal inactivated influenza vaccine (Fluvarix). To be eligible, subjects had to live in the community and must not have received influenza vaccine in the previous 6 months. Reasons for exclusion included contraindications to influenza vaccine, substance abuse, HIV/AIDS, active malignancy, immunomodulatory medication, and active illness such as respiratory infection. At each time point, about 35 to 110 mL of blood was collected. Non-naive CD4+CXCR5+PD-1+ cells were defined as circulating Tfh and were sorted into ICOS+CD38+ and ICOS-CD38- fractions. PBMC were isolated using Ficoll-Paque PLUS or SepMate separation. Cell subsets were sorted from PBMC on a BD FACS Aria before DNA extraction. Remarks on this clone: The specificity of this receptor is unknown. Per-base qualities were not stored, and no clone one base away is much larger.

Libraries came from the immunoSEQ multiplex PCR assay. Adaptive Biotechnologies handled the TCRB amplification, library preparation, sequencing and preliminary bioinformatics at Survey level resolution. For TCRB sequencing, genomic DNA from the sorted cTfh populations was amplified by multiplex PCR. As for how the authors treated the data: Clonality was calculated in R as 1 minus normalized Shannon entropy, and the Gini index was calculated with the R package ineq. Overlap score was the summed counts of shared sequences divided by total counts of all sequences in both compared samples. The significance of shared clonotypes was tested with Fisher's exact test, assuming a theoretical repertoire of 10^7 TCRB sequences. TCRdb stores this immuneACCESS table with in-frame sequences only. Part of the clones is absent; in the studies checked, under half of the shortfall reflects unresolved V genes, and no reason is known for the rest. V, J and clone size are taken as reported in that table, and D and trimming were inferred from the DNA itself. A total of just under 9,000 clones appear in this sample, just under 80% of them only once. Around 3% of the sample is taken by the ten largest.

Taken from cysteine to phenylalanine, the CDR3 has 12 residues. Just CDR3 DNA is preserved here, 36 bases in frame from base 1. Between the V and J ends, shortened by 0 bases and 4 bases respectively, the junction contains 6 bases. The germline V gene (reference sequence) gives CDR1 as GTSNPN and CDR2 as SVGIG. The sequence came from an adult who received the influenza vaccine. The sequence joins TRBV30 to TRBJ2-5, with TRBD2 tentatively as D gene (5 bases match). The material was CXCR5+ CD38- circulating T follicular helper cells from blood, obtained on the day of influenza vaccination. Taken with the paper, the label for cell subset or site translates to: circulating Tfh, non-naive CD4+CXCR5+PD-1+ (ICOS+CD38+ or ICOS-CD38-). The DNA reads as follows: TGTGCCTGGAGTGTAGGAGGAGAGACCCAGTACTTC. Its product reads: CAWSVGGETQYF.